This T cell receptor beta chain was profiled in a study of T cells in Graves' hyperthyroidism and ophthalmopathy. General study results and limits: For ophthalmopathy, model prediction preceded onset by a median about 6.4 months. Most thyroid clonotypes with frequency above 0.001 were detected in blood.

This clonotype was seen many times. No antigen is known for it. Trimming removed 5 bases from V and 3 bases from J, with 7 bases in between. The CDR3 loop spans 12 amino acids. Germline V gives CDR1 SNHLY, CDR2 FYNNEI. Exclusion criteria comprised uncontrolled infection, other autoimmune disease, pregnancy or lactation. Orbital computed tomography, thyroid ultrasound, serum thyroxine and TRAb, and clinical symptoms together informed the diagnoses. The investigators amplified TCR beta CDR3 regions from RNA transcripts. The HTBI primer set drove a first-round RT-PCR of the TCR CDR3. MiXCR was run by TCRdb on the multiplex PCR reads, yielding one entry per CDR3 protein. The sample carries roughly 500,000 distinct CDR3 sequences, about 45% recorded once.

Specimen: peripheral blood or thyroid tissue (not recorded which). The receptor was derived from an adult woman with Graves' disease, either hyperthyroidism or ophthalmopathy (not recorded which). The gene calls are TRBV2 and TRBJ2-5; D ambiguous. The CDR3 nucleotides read TGTGCCAGCAGTATAACAGAAGAGACCCAGTACTTC. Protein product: CASSITEETQYF.